The following is a T cell receptor beta chain sequence with its context. What it recognizes is unknown. The data derive from a study of blood T cells in healthy people across ages. Regarding the study as a whole: A greater number of naive CD4+ cells and higher diversity distinguished long-lived donors from aged donors.

Each donor supplied roughly 9.2 milliliters of peripheral blood. Per sample, no less than 5.5 micrograms of total RNA were extracted. The authors ran a second PCR of roughly 6 to 12 cycles using a sample-barcoded 5' primer and a J-beta primer mix. Each CDR3 protein is one row after TCRdb ran MiXCR on the 5' RACE reads. This table has more than 1 million distinct CDR3 sequences, 45% appearing once. The CDR3 runs to 17 residues. CDR1 is SGHTA and CDR2 is FQGNSA in the germline V gene. V lost 3 bases, J lost 8 bases, and 20 bases lay in between. The J gene is TRBJ1-6, the V gene TRBV7-2; D gene unclear. Input material: blood. This receptor was identified in a woman aged 55-70 years in good health. CDR3 sequence (DNA): TGTGCCAGCAGCTTGGGTAGGGAAAGCCTTCTAGATTCACCCCTCCACTTT. It is translated as CASSLGRESLLDSPLHF.